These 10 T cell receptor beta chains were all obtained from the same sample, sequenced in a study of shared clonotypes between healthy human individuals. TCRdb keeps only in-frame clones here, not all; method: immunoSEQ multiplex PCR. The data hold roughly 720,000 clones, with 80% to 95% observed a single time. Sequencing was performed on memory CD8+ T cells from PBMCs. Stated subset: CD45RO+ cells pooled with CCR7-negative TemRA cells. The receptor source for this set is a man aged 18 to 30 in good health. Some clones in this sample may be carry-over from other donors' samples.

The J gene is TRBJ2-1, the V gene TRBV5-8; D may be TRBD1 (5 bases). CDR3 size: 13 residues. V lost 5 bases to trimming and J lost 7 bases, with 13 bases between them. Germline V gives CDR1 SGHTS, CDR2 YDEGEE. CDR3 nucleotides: TGTGCCAGCAGGTCGATGGACATTAATGAGCAGTTCTTC. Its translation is CASRSMDINEQFF.

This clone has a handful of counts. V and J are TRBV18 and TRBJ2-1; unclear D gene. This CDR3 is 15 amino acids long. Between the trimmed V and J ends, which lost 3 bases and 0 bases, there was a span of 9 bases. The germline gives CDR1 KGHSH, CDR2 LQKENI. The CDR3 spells CASSPTRPSYNEQFF. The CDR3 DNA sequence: TGTGCCAGCTCACCGACCCGGCCCTCCTACAATGAGCAGTTCTTC.

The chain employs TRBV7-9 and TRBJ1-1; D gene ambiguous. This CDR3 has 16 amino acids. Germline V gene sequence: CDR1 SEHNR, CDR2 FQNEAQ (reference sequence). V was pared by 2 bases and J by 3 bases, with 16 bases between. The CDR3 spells CASSLSRSAGYTEAFF. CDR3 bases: TGTGCCAGCAGCTTATCCCGGAGCGCGGGCTACACTGAAGCTTTCTTT. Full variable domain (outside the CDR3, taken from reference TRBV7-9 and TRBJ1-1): DTGVSQNPRHKITKRGQNVTFRCDPISEHNRLYWYRQTLGQGPEFLTYFQNEAQLEKSRLLSDRFSAERPKGSFSTLEIQRTEQGDSAMYLCASSLSRSAGYTEAFFGQGTRLTVV.

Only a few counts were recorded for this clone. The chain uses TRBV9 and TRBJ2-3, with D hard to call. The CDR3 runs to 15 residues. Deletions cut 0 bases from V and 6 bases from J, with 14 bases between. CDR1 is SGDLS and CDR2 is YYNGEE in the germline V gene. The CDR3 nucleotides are TGTGCCAGCAGCGTAGGGGGTAGTCTGGGGGATACGCAGTATTTT. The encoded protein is CASSVGGSLGDTQYF.

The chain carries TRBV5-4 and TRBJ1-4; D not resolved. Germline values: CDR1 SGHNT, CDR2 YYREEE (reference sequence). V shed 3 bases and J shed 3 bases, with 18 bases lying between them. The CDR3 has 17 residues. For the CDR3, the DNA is TGTGCCAGCAGCTCCCGCGTAAGAGGCAGCCCTAATGAAAAACTGTTTTTT. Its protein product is CASSSRVRGSPNEKLFF.

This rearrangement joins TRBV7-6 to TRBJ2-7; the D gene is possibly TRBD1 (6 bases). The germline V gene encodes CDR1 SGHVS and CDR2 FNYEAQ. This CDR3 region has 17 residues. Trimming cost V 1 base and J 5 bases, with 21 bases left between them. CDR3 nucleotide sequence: TGTGCCAGCAGCTTAGGGGTCCAGACAGGACCTCACCACGAGCAGTACTTC. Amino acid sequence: CASSLGVQTGPHHEQYF.

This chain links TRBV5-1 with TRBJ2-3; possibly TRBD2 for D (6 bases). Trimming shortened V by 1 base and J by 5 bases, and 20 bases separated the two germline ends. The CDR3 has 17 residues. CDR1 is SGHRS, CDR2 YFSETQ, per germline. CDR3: CASSLWPGEGRGDTQYF. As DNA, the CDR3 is TGCGCCAGCAGCTTGTGGCCGGGAGAAGGCCGGGGAGATACGCAGTATTTT.

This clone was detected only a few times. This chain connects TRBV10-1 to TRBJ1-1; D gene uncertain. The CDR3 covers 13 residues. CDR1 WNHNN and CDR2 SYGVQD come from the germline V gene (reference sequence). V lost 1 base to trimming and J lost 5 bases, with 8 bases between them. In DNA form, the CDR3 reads TGCGCCAGCAGTGAGTTCGGGTTTACTGAAGCTTTCTTT. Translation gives CASSEFGFTEAFF.

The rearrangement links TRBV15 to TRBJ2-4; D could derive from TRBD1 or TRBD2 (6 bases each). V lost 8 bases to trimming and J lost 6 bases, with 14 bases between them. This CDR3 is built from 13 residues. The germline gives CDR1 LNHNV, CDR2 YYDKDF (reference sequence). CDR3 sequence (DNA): TGTGCCACCGATGGGGGGCCTGGAAACATTCAGTACTTC. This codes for CATDGGPGNIQYF.

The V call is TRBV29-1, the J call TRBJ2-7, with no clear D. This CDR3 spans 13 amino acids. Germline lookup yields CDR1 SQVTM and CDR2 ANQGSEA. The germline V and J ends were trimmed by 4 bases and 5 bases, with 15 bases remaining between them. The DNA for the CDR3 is TGCAGCGTTGTAGGTATAGGCGCCCACGAGCAGTACTTC. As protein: CSVVGIGAHEQYF.